These 11 T cell receptor beta chains originate from one sample sequenced in a study of blood T cells in healthy people across ages (dated by TCRdb to about 2015). The library relied on 5' RACE. Data came from an Illumina HiSeq 2500. A second roughly 7 to 11 cycle PCR used a sample-barcoded 5' primer and a J-beta primer mix. The raw public data were reprocessed by TCRdb itself: fastp quality trimming at Q25, MiXCR clonotype calling, in-frame beta chains only. Rows matching on CDR3 protein sequence are summarized as one entry with the most common DNA and genes. The sample data list some 940,000 distinct CDR3 sequences, and roughly 28% of these were observed just once. The ten largest make up roughly 10% of the sample. These data were also reused for a study on T cells of mothers and their children.

Sequencing was performed on blood. The receptors were gathered from a woman between 40 and 50 years old in good health.

CDR3: CAWSRGFYEQYF. CDR3 DNA sequence: TGTGCCTGGAGCAGGGGGTTTTACGAGCAGTACTTC. The chain combines TRBV30 with TRBJ2-7, with TRBD1 matching over 7 bases. This CDR3 region has 12 residues. The ends lost 3 bases at V and 4 bases at J; junction bases unmatched: 3. CDR1 is GTSNPN and CDR2 is SVGIG in the germline V gene (reference sequence).

This CDR3 reads CASSTPSGFYQPQHF. The CDR3 DNA is TGTGCCAGCAGTACTCCATCGGGGTTCTATCAGCCCCAGCATTTT. The chain carries TRBV12-3 or TRBV12-4 and TRBJ1-5; D unclear. With 5 bases removed from V and 5 bases from J, the gap between germline ends came to 16 bases. This CDR3 comprises 15 residues.

V and J are TRBV9 and TRBJ2-3; weak D call: TRBD2 (6 bases). The germline V and J ends were trimmed by 1 base and 4 bases, with 16 bases remaining between them. This CDR3 contains 16 residues. Germline CDR1 reads SGDLS; CDR2 reads YYNGEE. This chain's CDR3 is CASSVPTGVSPDTQYF. In DNA, the CDR3 is TGTGCCAGCAGCGTACCCACGGGAGTGAGCCCAGATACGCAGTATTTT.

This clonotype was seen once. This rearrangement joins TRBV24-1 to TRBJ2-1, with 13 bases that match TRBD2. The CDR3 is made up of 16 amino acids. Germline CDR1 KGHDR, CDR2 SFDVKD. Trimming at V came to 5 bases and at J to 7 bases, leaving 7 bases not matched to a gene. CDR3: CATSGGTSGNLNEQFF. The CDR3 DNA is TGTGCCACCAGTGGGGGGACTAGCGGGAATCTGAATGAGCAGTTCTTC.

The chain is built from TRBV7-2 and TRBJ2-1, with 7 bases that match TRBD1. This CDR3 is 12 amino acids long. Germline assignment: CDR1 SGHTA and CDR2 FQGNSA. V was clipped by 4 bases and J by 13 bases; unmatched bases: 7. The CDR3 bases are TGTGCCAGCAGCTACAGGGGTCTTAGCCAGTTCTTC. Protein product: CASSYRGLSQFF.

This clonotype turned up a few times. For the CDR3, the DNA is TGTGCCAGCAGCGTAGGGCCCCTAGCGGGGGGGGGAAATGAGCAGTTCTTC. This codes for CASSVGPLAGGGNEQFF. The chain recombines TRBV9 with TRBJ2-1; 12 nucleotides align to TRBD2. The CDR3 is 17 residues long. Germline lookup yields CDR1 SGDLS and CDR2 YYNGEE. Trimming took 0 bases from V and 7 from J; bases not matched to a gene: 8.

This clonotype has more than one count but fewer than ten. The chain links TRBV6-1 to TRBJ2-1; D is perhaps TRBD1 (6 bases). The ends were cut back, 8 bases at V and 6 bases at J, with 20 bases in the middle. The germline V gene has CDR1 MNHNS and CDR2 SASEGT. The CDR3 sequence is 15 residues long. This CDR3 reads CASRGQRFSSNEQFF. The CDR3 bases are TGTGCCAGCCGGGGACAAAGATTTTCCAGCAATGAGCAGTTCTTC.

J is TRBJ2-3 and V is TRBV14; either TRBD1 or TRBD2 may supply D (5 bases each). Germline lookup yields CDR1 SGHDN and CDR2 FVKESK. V was clipped by 4 bases and J by 3 bases, with 20 bases between them. The CDR3 consists of 17 residues. Here the CDR3 reads CASSRPLDIWGTDTQYF. The CDR3 nucleotides are TGTGCCAGCAGCCGACCGTTGGACATCTGGGGGACAGATACGCAGTATTTT.

This clonotype was detected a few times. One end of the junction is discordant with germline, which a read error may explain. The chain is built from TRBV6-5 and TRBJ2-5; tentative D call: TRBD1 (5 bases). The length of the CDR3 is 15 residues. Looked up from germline, CDR1 is MNHEY and CDR2 is SVGAGI. This CDR3 reads CTSSYSETVQETQYF. Here the CDR3 DNA reads TGTACCAGCAGTTACTCGGAGACAGTTCAAGAGACCCAGTACTTC.

This chain connects TRBV5-5 to TRBJ1-2; perhaps TRBD1 as D (5 bases). CDR1 and CDR2 (germline): SGHKS, YYEKEE (reference sequence). CDR3 length: 15 amino acids. V was pared by 3 bases and J by 0 bases, with 12 bases between. CDR3 in amino acids: CASSSGPLSNYGYTF. CDR3 bases: TGTGCCAGCAGCTCGGGGCCTTTGTCTAACTATGGCTACACCTTC.

The J gene is TRBJ2-1, the V gene TRBV25-1, with D perhaps TRBD2 (6 bases). The CDR3 length is 17 residues. Germline V CDR1 and CDR2: MGHDK, SYGVNS. The V gene lost 4 bases and the J gene lost 2 bases, with 18 bases spanning the gap. CDR3 nucleotide sequence: TGTGCCAGCAGTGGCCCACGGGGGACGGCGACCTACAATGAGCAGTTCTTC. It specifies CASSGPRGTATYNEQFF.